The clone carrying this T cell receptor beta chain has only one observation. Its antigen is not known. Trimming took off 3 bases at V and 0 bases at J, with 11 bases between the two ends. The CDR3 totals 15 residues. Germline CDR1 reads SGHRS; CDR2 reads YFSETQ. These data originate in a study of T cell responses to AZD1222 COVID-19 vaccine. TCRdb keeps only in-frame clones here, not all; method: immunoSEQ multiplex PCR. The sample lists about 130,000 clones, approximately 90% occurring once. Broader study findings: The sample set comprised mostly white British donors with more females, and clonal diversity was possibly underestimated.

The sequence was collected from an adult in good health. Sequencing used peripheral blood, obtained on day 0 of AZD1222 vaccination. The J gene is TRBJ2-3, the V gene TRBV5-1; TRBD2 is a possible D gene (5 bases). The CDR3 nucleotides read TGCGCCAGCAGCTACGGACTGATTAGCACAGATACGCAGTATTTT. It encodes CASSYGLISTDTQYF.